This section outlines one T cell receptor (beta chain) sequence together with its context. Repertoires were generated with immunoSEQ multiplex PCR, while TCRdb's copy carries only in-frame clones and drops some. In the table there are roughly 19,000 clones, roughly 80% of which are singletons. This specimen comes from a study of OX40 agonist ivuxolimab in advanced cancers. CDR1 MNHEY and CDR2 SMNVEV come from the germline V gene (reference sequence). CDR3 size: 13 residues. Trimming left V 8 bases short and J 5 bases short, with 15 bases between. Sequenced material: CD4+ or CD8+ T cells sorted from blood, taken in a trial of the OX40 agonist ivuxolimab. This TCR derives from an adult with an advanced solid tumor such as melanoma, head and neck, liver or kidney cancer. The chain uses TRBV27 and TRBJ1-2; TRBD1 is a possible D gene (5 bases). CDR3 in DNA: TGTGCCAGCGCCGTTAGGGGTGGGTATGGCTACACCTTC. Its translation is CASAVRGGYGYTF.